Listed here are 22 T cell receptor beta chains from one sample, sequenced in a study of blood T cell repertoires in COVID-19. Sequencing was performed with immunoSEQ multiplex PCR; in TCRdb, only in-frame clones are kept and a portion is missing. The sample contains approximately 210,000 clones, about four fifths of which appear only once. The source material was PBMCs or T cells enriched from blood (not recorded which). All receptors come from a woman in her 50s with acute COVID-19.

The genes are TRBV18 and TRBJ2-7; 10 bases align to TRBD1. This CDR3 region has 15 residues. The ends lost 0 bases at V and 6 bases at J; junction bases unmatched: 5. Per germline, CDR1 KGHSH and CDR2 LQKENI. CDR3 amino acids: CASSPPGTGVVEQYF. The CDR3 region has the DNA TGTGCCAGCTCACCACCAGGGACAGGGGTCGTCGAGCAGTACTTC.

The V call is TRBV5-6, the J call TRBJ2-4, with 14 bases lining up with TRBD2. V was clipped by 5 bases and J by 4 bases; unmatched bases: 5. Per the germline V gene, CDR1 is SGHDT and CDR2 is YYEEEE. The CDR3 covers 16 residues. CDR3 in DNA: TGTGCCAGCAGTTATTGGACTAGCGGGGGGAAAAACATTCAGTACTTC. Protein sequence: CASSYWTSGGKNIQYF.

This chain joins TRBV5-4 and TRBJ1-5; tentative D call: TRBD1 (6 bases). Germline loops: CDR1 SGHNT, CDR2 YYREEE (reference sequence). This CDR3 spans 16 amino acids. Trimming removed 2 bases at V and 4 bases at J, with 16 bases between. Here the CDR3 DNA reads TGTGCCAGCAGCTTCGGGGGGCTAACGGGGAATCAGCCCCAGCATTTT. It yields the protein CASSFGGLTGNQPQHF.

CDR3 protein: CASSLSHRGLYGYTF. As DNA, the CDR3 is TGTGCCAGCAGTTTATCACATCGCGGCCTGTATGGCTACACCTTC. The rearrangement uses TRBV28 and TRBJ1-2; D not resolved. V lost 1 base to trimming and J lost 5 bases, with 14 bases between them. Looked up from germline, CDR1 is MDHEN and CDR2 is SYDVKM. There are 15 residues in the CDR3.

Remarks on this clone: Other nucleotide sequences from this sample produce the same CDR3. The CDR3 protein is CASTLGRGQETQYF. As DNA, the CDR3 is TGTGCCAGCACTTTGGGTAGGGGTCAAGAGACCCAGTACTTC. The chain recombines TRBV6-5 with TRBJ2-5, with D maybe TRBD1 (5 bases). The V and J ends lost 7 bases and 2 bases respectively, with 14 bases between them. CDR1 MNHEY and CDR2 SVGAGI come from the germline V gene. CDR3 length equals 14 residues.

The chain employs TRBV20-1 and TRBJ2-1, with D hard to call. V was clipped by 3 bases and J by 6 bases, with 12 bases between them. Germline loops: CDR1 DFQATT, CDR2 SNEGSKA (reference sequence). There are 13 residues in the CDR3. In DNA form, the CDR3 reads TGCAGTGCTAGTGTTTTTGCGAGCAATGAGCAGTTCTTC. It specifies CSASVFASNEQFF.

The chain carries TRBV7-9 and TRBJ2-7; the D gene is possibly TRBD2 (5 bases). V lost 5 bases and J 11 bases, leaving 16 bases between the germline ends. The germline V gene encodes CDR1 SEHNR and CDR2 FQNEAQ (reference sequence). This CDR3 is built from 12 residues. Here the CDR3 reads CASSQSGVEEYF. The CDR3 coding sequence is TGTGCCAGCAGCCAGTCCGGGGTCGAAGAGTACTTC.

V usage is TRBV5-1 and J usage is TRBJ2-5, with 9 positions matching TRBD2. The CDR3 is 15 amino acids. J was trimmed by 3 bases and V by 0 bases; bases with no gene match: 3. Germline loops: CDR1 SGHRS, CDR2 YFSETQ. The CDR3: CASSLGGGAKETQYF. The CDR3 bases are TGCGCCAGCAGCTTGGGCGGGGGGGCCAAAGAGACCCAGTACTTC.

The genes are TRBV28 and TRBJ1-5; TRBD1 is a possible D gene (6 bases). The CDR3 length is 16 residues. Germline lookup yields CDR1 MDHEN and CDR2 SYDVKM. Trimming left V 4 bases short and J 0 bases short, with 13 bases between. CDR3 nucleotides: TGTGCCAGCAGTTCCAGACAGGCAGGTAGCAATCAGCCCCAGCATTTT. It yields the protein CASSSRQAGSNQPQHF. The variable domain in full, completed from reference TRBV28 and TRBJ1-5, reads DVKVTQSSRYLVKRTGEKVFLECVQDMDHENMFWYRQDPGLGLRLIYFSYDVKMKEKGDIPEGYSVSREKKERFSLILESASTNQTSMYLCASSSRQAGSNQPQHFGDGTRLSIL.

The chain has TRBV4-3 and TRBJ1-5, with a possible D match to TRBD1 (6 bases). Germline values: CDR1 LGHNA, CDR2 YSLEER. V was clipped by 0 bases and J by 6 bases, with 15 bases between them. The CDR3 loop spans 16 amino acids. The CDR3 here is CASSQEKGQGFQPQHF. The CDR3 nucleotides read TGCGCCAGCAGCCAAGAGAAGGGGCAGGGGTTTCAGCCCCAGCATTTT.

CDR3 nucleotides: TGTGCCAGCAGTGAGTCTAGCGCAACCGGGGAGCTGTTTTTT. Its translation is CASSESSATGELFF. The V gene is TRBV2, the J gene TRBJ2-2, with D perhaps TRBD2 (6 bases). The germline V gene encodes CDR1 SNHLY and CDR2 FYNNEI. The CDR3 consists of 14 residues. V gave up 3 bases and J gave up 5 bases, with 10 bases separating them.

This chain uses TRBV19 with TRBJ1-5, with 7 bases fitting TRBD1. Germline CDR1 reads LNHDA; CDR2 reads SQIVND (reference sequence). The CDR3 is 17 amino acids. The junction had 17 bases not matched to a gene; V was cut back by 6 bases and J by 6 bases. CDR3 amino acids: CASRSGVWGTGVQPQHF. The CDR3, as DNA: TGTGCCAGTAGGTCGGGAGTCTGGGGAACAGGGGTTCAGCCCCAGCATTTT.

The chain has TRBV28 and TRBJ1-4; 9 positions match TRBD1. Germline trimming cut 3 bases from V and 8 bases from J; bases unmatched to any gene: 7. The germline CDR1 and CDR2 sequences are MDHEN and SYDVKM. The CDR3 sequence is 15 residues long. CDR3 DNA: TGTGCCAGCAGTTTTCCGGGACAGGGTTGGGAAAAACTGTTTTTT. Protein product: CASSFPGQGWEKLFF.

This clone was recorded a few times. V and J are TRBV4-3 and TRBJ2-3; 12 nucleotides match TRBD2. The J segment lost 6 bases and the V segment lost 0 bases, leaving 13 bases of the junction unmatched. The V gene's germline CDR1 is LGHNA and CDR2 YSLEER. This CDR3 region has 19 residues. CDR3 sequence reads: CASSQDLSTSGGPRDTQYF. The CDR3 DNA is TGCGCCAGCAGCCAAGACCTTTCGACTAGCGGGGGCCCACGGGATACGCAGTATTTT.

The CDR3 sequence is CASSLGQHQPQHF. CDR3 in DNA: TGTGCCAGCAGTCTGGGACAGCATCAGCCCCAGCATTTT. V gene TRBV12-3 or TRBV12-4 combines with J gene TRBJ1-5; TRBD1 aligns across 7 bases. The CDR3 is 13 amino acids. The V gene end was trimmed by 5 bases and the J gene end by 5 bases; junction bases not matched to a gene: 3.

The chain combines TRBV5-1 with TRBJ2-1; 15 bases map to TRBD2. V lost 7 bases, J lost 10 bases, and 0 bases stayed unmatched. CDR1 is SGHRS and CDR2 is YFSETQ in the germline V gene. This CDR3 comprises 12 residues. The CDR3 DNA follows: TGCGCCAGCGGGACTAGCGGGAGGGAGCAGTTCTTC. Protein: CASGTSGREQFF.

The rearrangement links TRBV10-1 to TRBJ1-5, with 11 bases that match TRBD1. The CDR3 is 15 residues long. CDR1 is WNHNN, CDR2 SYGVQD, per germline (reference sequence). Unmatched junction bases numbered 10, after V lost 11 bases and J lost 4 bases. This CDR3 reads CAGNPRDRGNQPQHF. Written as DNA, the CDR3 is TGCGCCGGCAACCCTAGGGACAGGGGGAATCAGCCCCAGCATTTT.

The table lists this clone with a count of one. The V and J genes are TRBV28 and TRBJ1-5, with 10 nucleotides matching TRBD1. V lost 8 bases to trimming and J lost 6 bases; unmatched junction nucleotides: 10. Germline V CDR1 and CDR2: MDHEN, SYDVKM. This CDR3 is built from 15 residues. The CDR3 spells CASPPGTGVSQPQHF. The CDR3 region has the DNA TGTGCCAGCCCACCTGGGACAGGGGTTAGTCAGCCCCAGCATTTT.

The chain joins TRBV19 to TRBJ2-5; maybe TRBD1 (5 bases). With 5 bases removed from V and 5 bases from J, the gap between germline ends came to 18 bases. The germline gives CDR1 LNHDA, CDR2 SQIVND (reference sequence). The CDR3 runs to 15 residues. The chain's CDR3 is CASSVLWGAGETQYF. The CDR3 DNA sequence: TGTGCCAGTAGTGTCCTCTGGGGCGCAGGGGAGACCCAGTACTTC. The full variable domain, completed using reference TRBV19 and TRBJ2-5, is DGGITQSPKYLFRKEGQNVTLSCEQNLNHDAMYWYRQDPGQGLRLIYYSQIVNDFQKGDIAEGYSVSREKKESFPLTVTSAQKNPTAFYLCASSVLWGAGETQYFGPGTRLLVL.

The chain combines TRBV7-2 with TRBJ2-7; D is unclear. CDR1 SGHTA and CDR2 FQGNSA come from the germline V gene. V was shortened by 4 bases and J by 2 bases, with 9 bases between the two germline ends. The CDR3 covers 13 residues. The CDR3 DNA sequence: TGTGCCAGCAGCTCCTACGAAACCTACGAGCAGTACTTC. This codes for CASSSYETYEQYF.

This chain links TRBV29-1 with TRBJ2-5; TRBD1 might be the D (6 bases). The CDR3 length is 13 residues. CDR1 is SQVTM, CDR2 ANQGSEA, per germline. Trimming pared 7 bases from V and 0 bases from J, leaving 12 bases between. In DNA form, the CDR3 reads TGCAGCGCCAGGGGTGAGGACCAAGAGACCCAGTACTTC. It encodes CSARGEDQETQYF.

This clone was detected only a few times. This chain links TRBV28 with TRBJ1-3; D unclear. The CDR3 has 16 residues. Trimming took 5 bases from V and 2 from J, leaving 16 bases between them. The germline V gene encodes CDR1 MDHEN and CDR2 SYDVKM. In nucleotides, the CDR3 is TGTGCCAGCAGTCCACCCTCCAACCAGGCTGGAAACACCATATATTTT. This sequence encodes CASSPPSNQAGNTIYF.